Each of the 2 T cell receptor beta chains below was sequenced from the same sample in a study of T cells after yellow fever vaccination. TCRdb ran MiXCR on the 5' RACE reads and lists one entry per CDR3 protein. The sample shows approximately 340,000 distinct CDR3 sequences, over 8% of them seen only once. The source material was PBMCs, sampled on the day of the first yellow fever vaccination. Receptors were obtained from a man aged 18 to 30 who received the YFV17D yellow fever vaccine.

This clonotype was counted between two and nine times. The rearrangement joins TRBV3-1 to TRBJ1-1; possibly TRBD1 for D (5 bases). The germline V and J ends were trimmed by 8 bases and 8 bases, with 15 bases remaining between them. The V gene's germline CDR1 is LGHDT and CDR2 YNNKEL (reference sequence). The length of the CDR3 is 12 residues. The CDR3 sequence is CASGALRKEAFF. The CDR3 nucleotides are TGTGCCAGCGGGGCCCTCAGGAAGGAAGCTTTCTTT.

A few counts support this clonotype. The chain couples TRBV7-2 to TRBJ1-5; D uncertain. CDR1 and CDR2 from the germline V gene are SGHTA and FQGNSA. V dropped 1 base and J dropped 0 bases, with 7 bases sitting between them. The CDR3 is made up of 15 amino acids. CDR3 in amino acids: CASSLDSVSNQPQHF. The CDR3, as DNA: TGTGCCAGCAGCTTAGACTCGGTTAGCAATCAGCCCCAGCATTTT.